This entry lists 9 T cell receptor beta chains sequenced from one sample in a study of control samples from healthy donors and cancer patients. Here immunoSEQ multiplex PCR was the method, and the copy in TCRdb shows in-frame clones only, minus some. Here the sample spans tens of thousands of clones, 91% being singletons. Sample: blood. The receptors shown here come from a man between 25 and 39 years old in good health.

The V gene is TRBV7-9, the J gene TRBJ2-7; the D gene is possibly TRBD2 (5 bases). CDR1 and CDR2 from the germline V gene are SEHNR and FQNEAQ (reference sequence). V was cut by 3 bases and J by 1 base, with 16 bases left in between. The CDR3 totals 16 residues. CDR3 coding DNA: TGTGCCAGCAGCTTGGGCCGGGAAACTTTGTCCTACGAGCAGTACTTC. Encoded protein: CASSLGRETLSYEQYF.

The chain has TRBV28 and TRBJ2-1; 8 positions match TRBD2. V shed 6 bases and J 4 bases; nucleotides not matched to a gene: 5. This CDR3 region has 14 residues. Germline CDR1 is MDHEN and CDR2 is SYDVKM. In nucleotides, the CDR3 is TGTGCCAGCAGACGGGAGGGCGGATACAATGAGCAGTTCTTC. This sequence encodes CASRREGGYNEQFF.

This clone was counted a single time. V and J are TRBV30 and TRBJ2-6; D possibly corresponds to TRBD1 (6 bases). The germline V gene has CDR1 GTSNPN and CDR2 SVGIG (reference sequence). The CDR3 runs to 17 residues. Trimming stripped 2 bases from V and 0 bases from J, with 14 bases between. DNA for the CDR3: TGTGCCTGGAGTCCCGGCAGGGGAAACTCTGGGGCCAACGTCCTGACTTTC. This translates into CAWSPGRGNSGANVLTF.

The rearrangement uses TRBV11-2 and TRBJ2-5; 8 nucleotides match TRBD1. J gave up 5 bases and V 4 bases, and 18 bases lay outside the gene matches. Germline lookup yields CDR1 SGHAT and CDR2 FQNNGV. This CDR3 is 18 amino acids long. CDR3 DNA: TGTGCCAGCAGCTGGGGGGACAGGCGTTCTCCGCCTCATGAGACCCAGTACTTC. It is translated as CASSWGDRRSPPHETQYF.

The chain combines TRBV6-5 with TRBJ2-5; a possible D gene is TRBD1 (6 bases). This CDR3 spans 15 amino acids. Looked up from germline, CDR1 is MNHEY and CDR2 is SVGAGI. V was pared by 8 bases and J by 3 bases, with 19 bases between. CDR3 bases: TGTGCCAGCTTTGGGCCGACAGGCCCAAAAGAGACCCAGTACTTC. Protein sequence: CASFGPTGPKETQYF.

The DNA for the CDR3 is TGTGCCAGCAGACCCCAGCGGGATGGTACAGATACGCAGTATTTT. Encoded protein: CASRPQRDGTDTQYF. The chain uses TRBV2 and TRBJ2-3; 7 bases align to TRBD2. CDR3 size: 15 residues. V lost 6 bases to trimming and J lost 3 bases; unmatched junction nucleotides: 9. Germline loops: CDR1 SNHLY, CDR2 FYNNEI.

The rearrangement uses TRBV7-9 and TRBJ2-1; tentatively, D is TRBD2 (5 bases). V dropped 5 bases and J dropped 6 bases, with 20 bases sitting between them. CDR1 is SEHNR, CDR2 FQNEAQ, per germline (reference sequence). There are 16 residues in the CDR3. CDR3 protein: CASSGGFAGGFNEQFF. Here the CDR3 DNA reads TGTGCCAGCAGCGGCGGGTTCGCGGGTGGTTTCAATGAGCAGTTCTTC.

This rearrangement joins TRBV27 to TRBJ2-2; 8 bases agree with TRBD2. Germline assignment: CDR1 MNHEY and CDR2 SMNVEV (reference sequence). The CDR3 has 16 residues. V lost 1 base and J lost 3; bases outside the gene matches: 4. Written as DNA, the CDR3 is TGTGCCAGCAGTTTATGGGCGGGGGGTCACACCGGGGAGCTGTTTTTT. Amino acids: CASSLWAGGHTGELFF.

The chain employs TRBV3-1 (or the pseudogene TRBV3-2) and TRBJ2-3; a possible D gene is TRBD2 (5 bases). The CDR3 length is 14 residues. CDR1 LGHDT and CDR2 YNNKEL come from the germline V gene (reference sequence). With 0 bases removed from V and 6 bases from J, the gap between germline ends came to 10 bases. The CDR3 loop reads CASSQETGTDTQYF. The DNA of the CDR3 is TGTGCCAGCAGCCAAGAGACGGGAACCGATACGCAGTATTTT.